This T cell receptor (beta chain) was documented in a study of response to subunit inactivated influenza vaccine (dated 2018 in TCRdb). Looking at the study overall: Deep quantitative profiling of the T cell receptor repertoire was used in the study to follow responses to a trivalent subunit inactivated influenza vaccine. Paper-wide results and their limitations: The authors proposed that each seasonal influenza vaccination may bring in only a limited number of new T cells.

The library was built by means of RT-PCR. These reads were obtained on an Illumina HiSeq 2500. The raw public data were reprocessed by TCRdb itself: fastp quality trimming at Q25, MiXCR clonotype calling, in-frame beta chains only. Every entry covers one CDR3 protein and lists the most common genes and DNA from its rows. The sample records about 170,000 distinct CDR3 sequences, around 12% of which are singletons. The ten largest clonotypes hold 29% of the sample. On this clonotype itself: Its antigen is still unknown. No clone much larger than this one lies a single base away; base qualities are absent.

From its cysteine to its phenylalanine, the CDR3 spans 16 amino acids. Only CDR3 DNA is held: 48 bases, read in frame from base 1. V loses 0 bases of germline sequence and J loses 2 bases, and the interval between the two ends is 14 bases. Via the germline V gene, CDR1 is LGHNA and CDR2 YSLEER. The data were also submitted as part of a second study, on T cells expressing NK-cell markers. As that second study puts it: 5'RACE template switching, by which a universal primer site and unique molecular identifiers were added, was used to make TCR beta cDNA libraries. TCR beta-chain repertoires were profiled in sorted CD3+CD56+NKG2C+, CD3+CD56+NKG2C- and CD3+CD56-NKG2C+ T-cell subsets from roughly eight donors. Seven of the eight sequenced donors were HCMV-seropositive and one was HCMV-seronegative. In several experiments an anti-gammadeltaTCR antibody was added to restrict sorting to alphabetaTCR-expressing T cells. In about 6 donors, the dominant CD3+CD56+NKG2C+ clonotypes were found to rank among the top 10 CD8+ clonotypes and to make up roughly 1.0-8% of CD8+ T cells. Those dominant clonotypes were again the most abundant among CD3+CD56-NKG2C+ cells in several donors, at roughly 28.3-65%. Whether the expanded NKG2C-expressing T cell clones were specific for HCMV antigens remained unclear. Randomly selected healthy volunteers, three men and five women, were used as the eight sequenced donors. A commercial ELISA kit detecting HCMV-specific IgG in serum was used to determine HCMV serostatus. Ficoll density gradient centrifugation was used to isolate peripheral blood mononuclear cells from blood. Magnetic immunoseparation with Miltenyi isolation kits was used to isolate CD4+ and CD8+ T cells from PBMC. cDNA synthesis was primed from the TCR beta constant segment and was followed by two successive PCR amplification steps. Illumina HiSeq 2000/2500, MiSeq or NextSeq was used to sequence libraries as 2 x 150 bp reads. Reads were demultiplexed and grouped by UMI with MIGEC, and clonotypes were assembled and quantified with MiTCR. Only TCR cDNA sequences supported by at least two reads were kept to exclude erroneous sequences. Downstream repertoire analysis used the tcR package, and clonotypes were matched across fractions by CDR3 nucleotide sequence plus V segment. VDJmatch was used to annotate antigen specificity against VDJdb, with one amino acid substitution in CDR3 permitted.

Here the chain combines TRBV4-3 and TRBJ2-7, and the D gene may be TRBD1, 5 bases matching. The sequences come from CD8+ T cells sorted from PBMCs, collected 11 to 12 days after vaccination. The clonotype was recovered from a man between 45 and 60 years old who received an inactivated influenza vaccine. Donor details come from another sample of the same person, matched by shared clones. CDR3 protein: CASSQDLPPGTYEQYF. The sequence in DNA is TGCGCCAGCAGCCAAGATCTTCCCCCAGGGACCTACGAGCAGTACTTC.